This is a list of T cell receptor beta chains from one sample in a study of identical twins. TCRdb passed the 5' RACE reads through MiXCR, listing each CDR3 protein once. The sample shows around 480,000 distinct CDR3 sequences, around 15% of them seen only once. The same data also contributed to another study, on yellow fever vaccine responses in identical twins.

Sequenced sample: CD4+ T cells sorted from blood. The receptors come from a woman aged 18 to 35 in good health. Each CDR3 is given with its conserved first and last residue. D genes are given only for firm matches. Only part of the rows carry a size: once, few, many, or a class if the clone is expanded.

V gene,clone size,J gene,D gene,CDR3 DNA,CDR3 protein
TRBV4-1,NA,TRBJ2-3,NA,TGCGCCAGCAGCCAAATTAGGCGGGGAAGGGCAGATACGCAGTATTTT,CASSQIRRGRADTQYF
TRBV6-1,NA,TRBJ2-1,NA,TGTGCCAGCAGTGAACAACTAGGTAGTGAGCAGTTCTTC,CASSEQLGSEQFF
TRBV4-3,few,TRBJ2-3,NA,TGCGCCAGCAGCCAAGATCCAGTTGCAGATACGCAGTATTTT,CASSQDPVADTQYF
TRBV15,few,TRBJ2-1,NA,TGTGCCACCAGCAGAGACCCCCCGGGACTCCTAATACTCAATGAGCAGTTCTTC,CATSRDPPGLLILNEQFF
TRBV6-6,few,TRBJ2-1,NA,TGTGCCAGCAGTGGGCGACAGATCGATGAGCAGTTCTTC,CASSGRQIDEQFF
TRBV15,few,TRBJ2-7,TRBD1,TGTGCCACCAGCAGAGGTGGGACAGGGTTTCACGAGCAGTACTTC,CATSRGGTGFHEQYF
TRBV11-2,NA,TRBJ2-1,NA,TGTGCCAGCAGCTTAATCGCGGAAAGTGAAAATGAGCAGTTCTTC,CASSLIAESENEQFF
TRBV7-8,NA,TRBJ2-7,TRBD1,TGTGCCAGCAGCTCGGGACAGGTCTACTACGAGCAGTACTTC,CASSSGQVYYEQYF
TRBV5-1,NA,TRBJ2-3,NA,TGCGCCAGCAGCCAACGACAGGTTCCTAGCACAGATACGCAGTATTTT,CASSQRQVPSTDTQYF
TRBV7-2,few,TRBJ2-1,NA,TGTGCCAGCAGCTTAACGTCGGGGGAATATGAGCAGTTCTTC,CASSLTSGEYEQFF
TRBV2,NA,TRBJ2-7,NA,TGTGCCAGTCTGGCTGGGACCGTCCCTAGCGAGCAGTACTTC,CASLAGTVPSEQYF
TRBV5-5,NA,TRBJ2-5,NA,TGTGCCAGCAGCTTTTTCCCTGGGCCAGAGACCCAGTACTTC,CASSFFPGPETQYF
TRBV12-3/TRBV12-4,many,TRBJ2-7,TRBD2,TGTGCCAGCAGTCCCGCAAGGGGAGGGCTAGCGAGGCAGTACTTC,CASSPARGGLARQYF
TRBV7-2,NA,TRBJ2-7,TRBD2,TGTGCCAGCAGCCCTAATGGACTAGAAAACTCCGAGCAGTACTTC,CASSPNGLENSEQYF
TRBV4-1,many,TRBJ2-2,NA,TGCGCCAGCAGCCAAGAGGTCGGAAGGACCGGGGAGCTGTTTTTT,CASSQEVGRTGELFF
TRBV7-2,many,TRBJ2-3,TRBD2,TGTGCCAGCAGCCCCTGGGGAGCGGGAGGTTCCGATACGCAGTATTTT,CASSPWGAGGSDTQYF
TRBV30,NA,TRBJ2-5,NA,TGTGCCTGGAGTTTAGGTTTCCTCCAAGAGACCCAGTACTTC,CAWSLGFLQETQYF
TRBV3-1,NA,TRBJ2-1,NA,TGTGCCAGCAGCCAGGCCAGGACAGTTAATGAGCAGTTCTTC,CASSQARTVNEQFF
TRBV6-5,NA,TRBJ2-2,NA,TGTGCCAGCAGTTACGGTCAGGGATCAAACACCGGGGAGCTGTTTTTT,CASSYGQGSNTGELFF
TRBV5-5,NA,TRBJ1-5,NA,TGTGCCAGCAGCCAACGGGGGATTGACAATCAGCCCCAGCATTTT,CASSQRGIDNQPQHF
TRBV20-1,few,TRBJ2-3,TRBD2,TGCAGTGCTAGTGATCCCATTTTACTAGCGGGAGTTGCAGATACGCAGTATTTT,CSASDPILLAGVADTQYF
TRBV7-2,NA,TRBJ1-5,NA,TGTGCCAGCAGCCCGGCGCACAGTCCCTATCAGCCCCAGCATTTT,CASSPAHSPYQPQHF